This T cell receptor beta chain came from a study of monozygotic twins with cystic fibrosis. Study background: Libraries were built from three micrograms of fragmented DNA using about 16 PCR cycles. Study-level findings and limits: Clonality was generally low (median around 0.009), higher in the most severe patients. Nucleotide-identical clonotype sharing was significantly higher within monozygotic CF twin pairs than between unrelated CF individuals. V usage most resembled the co-twin in 13 of 16 pairs.

The method was immunoSEQ multiplex PCR; TCRdb's version includes in-frame clones alone and lacks a portion of them. The data contain some 20,000 clones, about 83% of them singletons. Looked up from germline, CDR1 is SEHNR and CDR2 is FQNEAQ (reference sequence). The CDR3 has 17 amino acids. V was clipped by 6 bases and J by 3 bases; unmatched bases: 15. Comments on this clone: Its antigen is still unknown.

This TCR derives from a woman aged 30 to 39 with cystic fibrosis. The chain couples TRBV7-9 to TRBJ2-7; TRBD1 matches at 9 bases. Sequencing was done on a sample of blood. This chain's CDR3 is CASRDTGTGSKHYEQYF. The CDR3 DNA is TGTGCCAGCAGAGACACCGGGACAGGGAGCAAACACTACGAGCAGTACTTC.